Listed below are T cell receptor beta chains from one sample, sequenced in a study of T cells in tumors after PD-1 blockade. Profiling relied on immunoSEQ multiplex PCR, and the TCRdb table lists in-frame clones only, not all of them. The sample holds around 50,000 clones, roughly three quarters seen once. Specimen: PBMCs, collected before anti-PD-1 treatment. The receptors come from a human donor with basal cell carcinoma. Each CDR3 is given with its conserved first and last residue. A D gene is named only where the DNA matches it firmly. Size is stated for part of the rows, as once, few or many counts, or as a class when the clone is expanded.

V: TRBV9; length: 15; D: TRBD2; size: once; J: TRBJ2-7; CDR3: CASSPSGGVAYEQYF; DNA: TGTGCCAGCAGCCCTAGCGGGGGGGTAGCCTACGAGCAGTACTTC
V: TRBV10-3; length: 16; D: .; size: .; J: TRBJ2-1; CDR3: CAISDRSAGSYNEQFF; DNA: TGTGCCATCAGTGACAGATCGGCAGGGTCCTACAATGAGCAGTTCTTC
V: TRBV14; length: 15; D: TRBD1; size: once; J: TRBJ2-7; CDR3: CASSLLGTGWYEQYF; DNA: TGTGCCAGCAGCCTTCTCGGGACAGGGTGGTACGAGCAGTACTTC
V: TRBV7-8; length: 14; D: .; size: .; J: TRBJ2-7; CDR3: CASSLAGGSEEQYF; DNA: TGTGCCAGCAGCTTAGCGGGAGGTTCGGAAGAGCAGTACTTC
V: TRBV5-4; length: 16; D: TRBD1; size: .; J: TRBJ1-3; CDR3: CASSLAGTVSGNTIYF; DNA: TGTGCCAGCAGCTTGGCTGGGACAGTCTCTGGAAACACCATATATTTT
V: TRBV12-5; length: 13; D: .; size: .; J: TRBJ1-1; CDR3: CASGLLGRGEAFF; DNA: TGTGCTAGTGGTTTGCTGGGGCGCGGTGAAGCTTTCTTT
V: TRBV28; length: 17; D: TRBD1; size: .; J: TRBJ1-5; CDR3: CASSSVDRIYSNQPQHF; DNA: TGTGCCAGCAGTTCCGTGGACAGGATATATAGCAATCAGCCCCAGCATTTT
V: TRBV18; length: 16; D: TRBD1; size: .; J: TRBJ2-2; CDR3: CASSPLPQGATGELFF; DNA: TGTGCCAGCTCACCACTTCCACAGGGGGCGACCGGGGAGCTGTTTTTT
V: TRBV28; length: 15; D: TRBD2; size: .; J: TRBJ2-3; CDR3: CASSGRAGNTDTQYF; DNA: TGTGCCAGCAGCGGGAGGGCCGGGAACACAGATACGCAGTATTTT
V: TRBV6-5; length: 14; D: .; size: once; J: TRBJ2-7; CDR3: CASSLEGPTSEQYF; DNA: TGTGCCAGCAGTTTGGAAGGGCCAACCAGCGAGCAGTACTTC
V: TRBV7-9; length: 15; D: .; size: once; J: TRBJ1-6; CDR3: CASSFWDPPGSPLHF; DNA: TGTGCCAGCAGCTTTTGGGATCCTCCGGGGTCACCCCTCCACTTT
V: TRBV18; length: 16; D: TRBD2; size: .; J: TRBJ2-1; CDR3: CASSPPTSGRGGEQFF; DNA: TGTGCCAGCTCACCACCCACCAGCGGGAGAGGGGGTGAGCAGTTCTTC
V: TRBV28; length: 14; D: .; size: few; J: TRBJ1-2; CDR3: CASSLGRDNYGYTF; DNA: TGTGCCAGCAGTTTAGGGAGGGATAACTATGGCTACACCTTC
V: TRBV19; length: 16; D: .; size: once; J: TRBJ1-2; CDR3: CASSIGGGPTDHGYTF; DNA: TGTGCCAGTAGTATAGGGGGGGGCCCCACCGACCATGGCTACACCTTC
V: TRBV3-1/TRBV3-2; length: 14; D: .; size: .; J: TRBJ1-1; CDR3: CASSRGRVNTEAFF; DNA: TGTGCCAGCAGCCGTGGACGGGTGAACACTGAAGCTTTCTTT
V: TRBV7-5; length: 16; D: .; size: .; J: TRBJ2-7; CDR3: CARSWGRRDVPYEQYF; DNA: TGTGCCAGAAGCTGGGGTCGACGGGACGTACCTTACGAGCAGTACTTC